This passage covers 30 T cell receptor beta chains from one sample sequenced in a study of cytomegalovirus exposure and HLA in healthy donors. Both 60 Vbeta primers and 13 Jbeta primers went into the PCR. Only in-frame clones appear in the TCRdb table, and some are missing; sequencing was by immunoSEQ multiplex PCR. The sample contains around 160,000 clones, roughly 80% of which appear only once. The source material was PBMCs. These receptors were taken from a male donor in good health and CMV-seronegative.

As DNA, the CDR3 is TGTGCCAGCAGCTTAGGTGACAGGGAGAGGGAAAAACTGTTTTTT. The encoded protein is CASSLGDREREKLFF. The genes are TRBV7-9 and TRBJ1-4; 7 nucleotides line up with TRBD1. This CDR3 contains 15 residues. Germline V gives CDR1 SEHNR, CDR2 FQNEAQ (reference sequence). The trim removed 1 base at V and 8 bases at J, leaving 7 bases unmatched.

The rearrangement links TRBV9 to TRBJ2-7, with 7 bases that match TRBD2. Germline CDR1 and CDR2: SGDLS and YYNGEE. The V gene end was trimmed by 2 bases and the J gene end by 6 bases; junction bases not matched to a gene: 8. The CDR3 runs 14 residues. CDR3 region: CASSVGSGAVEQYF. In DNA, the CDR3 is TGTGCCAGCAGCGTGGGGAGCGGGGCCGTCGAGCAGTACTTC.

This clone was counted a few times. The rearrangement joins TRBV5-1 to TRBJ2-7, with D unclear. Per germline, CDR1 SGHRS and CDR2 YFSETQ. V was clipped by 3 bases and J by 3 bases, with 10 bases between them. The CDR3 has 13 amino acids. The CDR3 sequence: CASSYNMLYEQYF. The DNA for the CDR3 is TGCGCCAGCAGCTACAACATGCTCTACGAGCAGTACTTC.

The gene calls are TRBV19 and TRBJ2-1, with TRBD2 matching 7 bases. Trimming cost V 10 bases and J 0 bases; bases outside gene matches: 12. This CDR3 spans 16 amino acids. Germline CDR1 is LNHDA and CDR2 is SQIVND (reference sequence). CDR3 in DNA: TGTGCCACCACGATTCTAGCGGACCCCTCCTACAATGAGCAGTTCTTC. As protein: CATTILADPSYNEQFF.

The V and J genes are TRBV6-1 and TRBJ1-3; D unclear. The length of the CDR3 is 14 residues. Germline values: CDR1 MNHNS, CDR2 SASEGT. V lost 6 bases, J lost 0 bases, and 9 bases lay in between. The CDR3 reads CASRVGFSGNTIYF. The CDR3 nucleotides are TGTGCCAGCAGGGTCGGGTTCTCTGGAAACACCATATATTTT.

V gene TRBV2 combines with J gene TRBJ2-3; D is possibly TRBD2 (6 bases). CDR3 length: 14 amino acids. Germline CDR1 and CDR2: SNHLY and FYNNEI. Between the trimmed V and J ends, which lost 7 bases and 2 bases, there was a span of 13 bases. As DNA, the CDR3 is TGTGCCAGCATGTCTGCGGGATACACAGATACGCAGTATTTT. This sequence encodes CASMSAGYTDTQYF.

The V call is TRBV11-1, the J call TRBJ1-4; 7 positions match TRBD1. The germline V gene has CDR1 SGHAT and CDR2 FQDESV (reference sequence). The ends lost 7 bases at V and 2 bases at J; junction bases unmatched: 4. This CDR3 has 14 residues. CDR3 coding DNA: TGTGCCAGCACTCTACAGGGGACTAATGAAAAACTGTTTTTT. Encoded protein: CASTLQGTNEKLFF. Supplemented by reference TRBV11-1 and TRBJ1-4, the full variable domain reads EAEVAQSPRYKITEKSQAVAFWCDPISGHATLYWYRQILGQGPELLVQFQDESVVDDSQLPKDRFSAERLKGVDSTLKIQPAELGDSAMYLCASTLQGTNEKLFFGSGTQLSVL.

V gene TRBV27 combines with J gene TRBJ2-5, with TRBD2 matching over 7 bases. The J call may be faulty, since TRBJ2-7 better matches the DNA end. The germline gives CDR1 MNHEY, CDR2 SMNVEV (reference sequence). This CDR3 has 13 amino acids. Here the CDR3 reads CASSQLASGEQYF. The DNA of the CDR3 is TGTGCCAGCAGTCAACTAGCGTCTGGCGAGCAGTACTTC.

The V and J genes are TRBV5-4 and TRBJ2-5; the D gene is possibly TRBD2 (6 bases). The germline CDR1 and CDR2 sequences are SGHNT and YYREEE (reference sequence). Trimming left V 2 bases short and J 4 bases short, with 15 bases between. The CDR3 runs 15 residues. The CDR3 DNA sequence: TGTGCCAGCAGCTTCGAATGGGACTTCAGAGAGACCCAGTACTTC. It encodes CASSFEWDFRETQYF.

The chain combines TRBV6-5 with TRBJ1-1; D uncertain. Germline assignment: CDR1 MNHEY and CDR2 SVGAGI. With 0 bases removed from V and 6 bases from J, the gap between germline ends came to 8 bases. This CDR3 is 13 amino acids long. The CDR3 reads CASSYSTVAEAFF. In DNA form, the CDR3 reads TGTGCCAGCAGTTACTCAACAGTCGCTGAAGCTTTCTTT.

This chain's CDR3 is CASSDGGSRRTEAFF. CDR3 in DNA: TGTGCCAGCAGCGACGGCGGGAGTAGGAGGACTGAAGCTTTCTTT. J is TRBJ1-1 and V is TRBV11-3; D is unresolved. Germline V gene data show CDR1 as SGHNT and CDR2 as YENEEA. The CDR3 covers 15 residues. The ends were cut back, 5 bases at V and 5 bases at J, with 18 bases in the middle.

This chain joins TRBV19 and TRBJ1-1; D gene ambiguous. CDR1 is LNHDA, CDR2 SQIVND, per germline (reference sequence). V was cut by 8 bases and J by 0 bases, with 10 bases left in between. The CDR3 contains 13 residues. The CDR3 protein is CASCDGLNTEAFF. For the CDR3, the DNA is TGTGCCAGTTGCGACGGGTTGAACACTGAAGCTTTCTTT.

The DNA for the CDR3 is TGTGCCAGCAGCTTGCTTCGACAGGGGAATAAGTATGGCTACACCTTC. It yields the protein CASSLLRQGNKYGYTF. The chain employs TRBV7-8 and TRBJ1-2, with 8 bases aligning to TRBD1. V trimming: 3 bases; J trimming: 5 bases; junction bases outside the gene matches: 11. Germline CDR1 SGHVS, CDR2 FQNEAQ. The CDR3 covers 16 residues.

This chain links TRBV2 with TRBJ1-4, with 7 bases aligning to TRBD1. This CDR3 is 14 amino acids long. The V segment lost 6 bases and the J segment 8 bases; nucleotides outside the gene matches: 9. From germline, CDR1 is SNHLY and CDR2 FYNNEI. The CDR3 sequence: CASRTGNLGEKLFF. CDR3 in DNA: TGTGCCAGCAGGACAGGGAATCTTGGGGAAAAACTGTTTTTT.

The chain has TRBV28 and TRBJ2-5; 13 bases fit TRBD2. The germline V gene encodes CDR1 MDHEN and CDR2 SYDVKM. V dropped 5 bases and J dropped 7; count of bases not matched to a gene: 10. This CDR3 has 16 amino acids. The CDR3 region has the DNA TGTGCCAGCAGTCGGGGGACTAGCGGGAACCTAGGGACCCAGTACTTC. Translated, it gives CASSRGTSGNLGTQYF.

V usage is TRBV7-9 and J usage is TRBJ2-3, with 14 bases lining up with TRBD2. After removal of 5 bases from V and 5 bases from J, the junction contained 6 bases not matched to a gene. Germline CDR1 SEHNR, CDR2 FQNEAQ (reference sequence). This CDR3 comprises 16 residues. Here the CDR3 reads CASSRGLAGVEDTQYF. The CDR3 coding sequence is TGTGCCAGCAGCAGGGGACTAGCGGGAGTCGAAGATACGCAGTATTTT.

This clone was picked up a small number of times. The chain has TRBV29-1 and TRBJ1-1; D gene uncertain. The CDR3 consists of 13 residues. CDR1 and CDR2 (germline): SQVTM, ANQGSEA. The V gene lost 7 bases and the J gene lost 4 bases, with 16 bases spanning the gap. This chain's CDR3 is CSGSVPSVTEAFF. CDR3 nucleotide sequence: TGCAGCGGGTCGGTCCCGTCCGTCACTGAAGCTTTCTTT.

This clone was found a few times. V usage is TRBV5-8 and J usage is TRBJ2-2, with D possibly matching TRBD1 (5 bases). Trimming took 4 bases from V and 5 from J, leaving 12 bases between them. CDR1 is SGHTS, CDR2 YDEGEE, per germline. This CDR3 is 14 amino acids long. For the CDR3, the DNA is TGTGCCAGCAGCCCCAGACAGACAACCGGGGAGCTGTTTTTT. Translation: CASSPRQTTGELFF.

The count of this clone is one. The rearrangement links TRBV4-1 to TRBJ1-3; a possible D gene is TRBD1 (5 bases). The ends were cut back, 0 bases at V and 8 bases at J, with 14 bases in the middle. CDR1 and CDR2 (germline): MGHRA, YSYEKL. CDR3 length: 15 residues. This CDR3 reads CASSQEGRVLDTIYF. As DNA, the CDR3 is TGCGCCAGCAGCCAAGAAGGCAGGGTTTTGGACACCATATATTTT.

The chain recombines TRBV27 with TRBJ2-7, with TRBD1 matching over 8 bases. CDR3 length equals 17 residues. The germline V gene encodes CDR1 MNHEY and CDR2 SMNVEV (reference sequence). J lost 2 bases, V lost 5 bases, and 14 bases had no gene match. The CDR3 DNA reads as TGTGCCAGCAGTCGCCCGCGACCTAGACAGGGGACCTACGAGCAGTACTTC. Translating gives CASSRPRPRQGTYEQYF.

The J gene is TRBJ2-1, the V gene TRBV6-6; 8 nucleotides agree with TRBD2. Trimming cost V 5 bases and J 2 bases; bases outside gene matches: 5. This CDR3 contains 15 residues. Germline V gives CDR1 MNHNY, CDR2 SVGAGI (reference sequence). The CDR3 DNA reads TGTGCCAGCAGTCTCGGGGGGGGGCCCTACAATGAGCAGTTCTTC. This translates into CASSLGGGPYNEQFF.

In its sample, this clone was seen once. This chain joins TRBV20-1 and TRBJ1-2, with a possible D match to TRBD1 (5 bases). CDR1 DFQATT and CDR2 SNEGSKA come from the germline V gene (reference sequence). This CDR3 is built from 11 residues. The V end lost 3 bases, the J end lost 6 bases, and 8 bases lay between the germline ends. CDR3 region: CSASTRDGYTF. Written as DNA, the CDR3 is TGCAGTGCTAGCACCAGGGATGGCTACACCTTC.

As regards this clone: At one end, the junction sequence differs from germline, possibly due to a read error. V usage is TRBV7-9 and J usage is TRBJ1-1; the D gene is possibly TRBD1 (6 bases). The CDR3 is made up of 12 amino acids. Germline lookup yields CDR1 SEHNR and CDR2 FQNEAQ (reference sequence). CDR3 residues: CSSSGGVAEAFF. The CDR3 DNA sequence: TGTTCCAGCAGCGGGGGCGTAGCTGAAGCTTTCTTT.

The chain has TRBV5-6 and TRBJ2-1; 10 bases match TRBD2. V lost 3 bases, J lost 7 bases, and 4 bases stayed unmatched. CDR3 size: 14 residues. Per germline, CDR1 SGHDT and CDR2 YYEEEE. The CDR3 nucleotides are TGTGCCAGCAGCTATCTAGCGGGGGTAAATGAGCAGTTCTTC. Protein: CASSYLAGVNEQFF.

V and J are TRBV19 and TRBJ1-5; D is undetermined. The CDR3 contains 15 residues. The germline V gene encodes CDR1 LNHDA and CDR2 SQIVND (reference sequence). Between the trimmed V and J ends, which lost 3 bases and 5 bases, there was a span of 14 bases. The CDR3 DNA follows: TGTGCCAGTAGTATCTGGCGGAACCTAGATCAGCCCCAGCATTTT. Its protein is CASSIWRNLDQPQHF.

The chain is built from TRBV5-1 and TRBJ2-1; no clear D gene. Per germline, CDR1 SGHRS and CDR2 YFSETQ. This CDR3 region has 14 residues. Trimming took 4 bases from V and 1 from J, leaving 9 bases between them. CDR3 bases: TGCGCCAGCAGCGCCGGTAGTTCCTACAATGAGCAGTTCTTC. As protein: CASSAGSSYNEQFF.

This clone was recorded once. The chain uses TRBV5-1 and TRBJ2-7; TRBD1 matches 7 bases. Germline V gene data show CDR1 as SGHRS and CDR2 as YFSETQ. The V segment lost 5 bases and the J segment 9 bases; nucleotides outside the gene matches: 11. CDR3 length equals 13 residues. In DNA, the CDR3 is TGCGCCAGCAGAGGGACAGCCCCTTCGGTGCAGTACTTC. The encoded protein is CASRGTAPSVQYF. The entire variable domain, with the rest obtained from reference TRBV5-1 and TRBJ2-7, is as follows: KAGVTQTPRYLIKTRGQQVTLSCSPISGHRSVSWYQQTPGQGLQFLFEYFSETQRNKGNFPGRFSGRQFSNSRSEMNVSTLELGDSALYLCASRGTAPSVQYFGPGTRLTVT.

This chain connects TRBV5-1 to TRBJ1-1; the match to TRBD1 covers 7 bases. This CDR3 region has 16 residues. From germline, CDR1 is SGHRS and CDR2 YFSETQ. V trimming: 3 bases; J trimming: 0 bases; junction bases outside the gene matches: 8. The chain's CDR3 is CASSSSGQSMNTEAFF. DNA of the CDR3: TGCGCCAGCAGCTCCTCGGGACAGAGCATGAACACTGAAGCTTTCTTT.

This chain uses TRBV6-6 with TRBJ2-7; 9 bases are a match to TRBD1. V trimming: 2 bases; J trimming: 5 bases; junction bases outside the gene matches: 7. The CDR3 consists of 15 residues. Germline-derived CDR1 and CDR2 are MNHNY and SVGAGI (reference sequence). The CDR3 DNA sequence: TGTGCCAGCAGTTACACCGGGACAGGGAGGAACGAGCAGTACTTC. Translated: CASSYTGTGRNEQYF.

This rearrangement joins TRBV6-1 to TRBJ2-5; 9 bases are shared with TRBD1. The CDR3 loop spans 15 amino acids. After removal of 5 bases from V and 6 bases from J, the junction contained 10 bases not matched to a gene. CDR1 is MNHNS, CDR2 SASEGT, per germline. The CDR3 nucleotides read TGTGCCAGCAGTATCTCCGGGACAGGGAGGAAGACCCAGTACTTC. It specifies CASSISGTGRKTQYF.